These 20 T cell receptor beta chains were sequenced from one sample in a study of blood T cells in healthy people across ages. The use of a sample-barcoded 5' primer and a J-beta primer mix characterized a second PCR of roughly 7 to 11 cycles. TCRdb re-derived calls from the 5' RACE reads in MiXCR, one entry per CDR3 protein. The sample gives about 640,000 distinct CDR3 sequences, 58% of which show up once; 35% to 40% is in the top ten. Source material: blood. The receptors were sampled from a man aged 60 to 75 in good health.

The chain joins TRBV25-1 to TRBJ2-7; D call uncertain. V lost 3 bases to trimming and J lost 7 bases, with 7 bases between them. The CDR3 sequence is 11 residues long. Germline V CDR1 and CDR2: MGHDK, SYGVNS. The CDR3 here is CASSEGVEQYF. CDR3 nucleotide sequence: TGTGCCAGCAGTGAGGGTGTGGAGCAGTACTTC.

The chain employs TRBV9 and TRBJ1-4, with no clear D. The CDR3 sequence is 13 residues long. V was trimmed by 2 bases and J by 8 bases, leaving 10 bases between them. From germline, CDR1 is SGDLS and CDR2 YYNGEE. In nucleotides, the CDR3 is TGTGCCAGCAGCGTGAGACCGGGAGAAAAACTGTTTTTT. It encodes CASSVRPGEKLFF.

This clonotype is a singleton in its sample. The chain recombines TRBV7-9 with TRBJ1-4; D may be TRBD1 (6 bases). Trimming left V 5 bases short and J 4 bases short, with 17 bases between. Germline V gives CDR1 SEHNR, CDR2 FQNEAQ (reference sequence). The CDR3 has 16 residues. The CDR3 DNA is TGTGCCAGCAGCGGGACAACTGGCCCCGATAATGAAAAACTGTTTTTT. It is translated as CASSGTTGPDNEKLFF.

V usage is TRBV20-1 and J usage is TRBJ2-4; either TRBD1 or TRBD2 may supply D (5 bases each). The germline V gene encodes CDR1 DFQATT and CDR2 SNEGSKA (reference sequence). V was pared by 6 bases and J by 1 base, with 13 bases between. This CDR3 spans 14 amino acids. The CDR3 DNA reads TGCAGTGCCCTGGGGGAGAGGGCCAAAAACATTCAGTACTTC. It yields the protein CSALGERAKNIQYF.

This clonotype came up a few times. V usage is TRBV7-9 and J usage is TRBJ2-1, with 11 bases fitting TRBD2. The CDR3 extends over 15 amino acids. V lost 3 bases to trimming and J lost 5 bases; unmatched junction nucleotides: 3. CDR1 and CDR2 (germline): SEHNR, FQNEAQ (reference sequence). In nucleotides, the CDR3 is TGTGCCAGCAGCTTTCTAGCGGGGGGTAACAATGAGCAGTTCTTC. Residues: CASSFLAGGNNEQFF.

The V gene is TRBV20-1, the J gene TRBJ2-5; 8 bases map to TRBD1. Germline-derived CDR1 and CDR2 are DFQATT and SNEGSKA (reference sequence). J gave up 2 bases and V 3 bases, and 11 bases lay outside the gene matches. This CDR3 is 16 amino acids long. DNA for the CDR3: TGCAGTGCTAGGCCAGGGGGCCTGGCCCTTCAAGAGACCCAGTACTTC. The encoded protein is CSARPGGLALQETQYF.

The chain combines TRBV6-6 with TRBJ1-6; 9 bases align to TRBD1. The V gene end was trimmed by 2 bases and the J gene end by 8 bases; junction bases not matched to a gene: 7. Looked up from germline, CDR1 is MNHNY and CDR2 is SVGAGI (reference sequence). This CDR3 has 16 residues. CDR3 amino acids: CASSYPPGQGYSPLHF. The CDR3 nucleotides are TGTGCCAGCAGTTACCCCCCGGGACAGGGCTATTCACCCCTCCACTTT.

The V call is TRBV6-5, the J call TRBJ2-1; the match to TRBD2 covers 12 bases. Germline V lookup: CDR1 MNHEY, CDR2 SVGAGI. The CDR3 is made up of 16 amino acids. J was trimmed by 2 bases and V by 6 bases; bases with no gene match: 5. The CDR3 bases are TGTGCCAGCAGGGCCCTAGCGGGGGGGCCCTACAATGAGCAGTTCTTC. Translation gives CASRALAGGPYNEQFF.

CDR3 sequence reads: CASSPGQGRDEQFF. Written as DNA, the CDR3 is TGCGCCAGCAGCCCGGGACAGGGGAGAGATGAGCAGTTCTTC. The J gene is TRBJ2-1, the V gene TRBV5-1; TRBD1 matches 10 bases. The ends lost 4 bases at V and 8 bases at J; junction bases unmatched: 6. CDR3 length equals 14 residues. Germline CDR1 is SGHRS and CDR2 is YFSETQ.

Only a few counts were recorded for this clonotype. The J gene is TRBJ2-7, the V gene TRBV7-9; 10 bases agree with TRBD1. In germline, CDR1 is SEHNR, CDR2 FQNEAQ (reference sequence). Trimming removed 5 bases from V and 2 bases from J; junction bases left unmatched: 12. CDR3 length: 17 residues. CDR3 DNA: TGTGCCAGCAGCCCCTCGATAGGACAGGGGGGTGCCTACGAGCAGTACTTC. This sequence encodes CASSPSIGQGGAYEQYF.

In this sample, this clonotype turned up a few times. V usage is TRBV9 and J usage is TRBJ2-7; D perhaps matches TRBD2 (6 bases). The V end was cut by 4 bases, the J end by 0 bases, with 17 bases between. CDR1 is SGDLS, CDR2 YYNGEE, per germline. This CDR3 is 16 amino acids long. CDR3 coding DNA: TGTGCCAGCAGCCCCCGTAGCCCGGACTACTCCTACGAGCAGTACTTC. It translates to CASSPRSPDYSYEQYF.

This clonotype has a handful of counts. This chain uses TRBV20-1 with TRBJ2-1, with TRBD2 identical over 14 bases. Germline-derived CDR1 and CDR2 are DFQATT and SNEGSKA (reference sequence). Germline trimming cut 2 bases from V and 6 bases from J; bases unmatched to any gene: 6. This CDR3 has 16 residues. DNA of the CDR3: TGCAGTGCTAGACCCTGGACTAGCGGGGGGTCCAATGAGCAGTTCTTC. Translation: CSARPWTSGGSNEQFF.

Regarding this clonotype: Its ends do not fully match the called genes, so a read error is possible. V usage is TRBV6-1 and J usage is TRBJ2-5, with D possibly being TRBD1 or TRBD2 (6 bases each). The CDR3 is made up of 15 amino acids. The V gene's germline CDR1 is MNHNS and CDR2 SASEGT. CDR3 sequence reads: CASREGGLRGETQYF. Here the CDR3 DNA reads TGTGCCAGCAGAGAAGGGGGGTTGAGGGGAGAGACCCAGTACTTC.

The chain couples TRBV10-3 to TRBJ1-6; D may be TRBD1 (5 bases). The CDR3 consists of 13 residues. The germline V and J ends were trimmed by 8 bases and 6 bases, with 11 bases remaining between them. CDR1 and CDR2 (germline): ENHRY, SYGVKD. The CDR3 loop is CAIARAGNSPLHF. In DNA form, the CDR3 reads TGTGCCATCGCCAGGGCGGGTAATTCACCCCTCCACTTT.

This clonotype occurred a few times. The CDR3 region is CASSQPGRELFF. The CDR3 coding sequence is TGTGCCAGCAGTCAACCGGGGCGGGAGCTGTTTTTT. The chain carries TRBV7-2 and TRBJ2-2; D may be TRBD1 or TRBD2 (5 bases each). Germline values: CDR1 SGHTA, CDR2 FQGNSA. The CDR3 has 12 amino acids. V lost 6 bases to trimming and J lost 9 bases, with 11 bases between them.

Notes on this clonotype: A junction boundary mismatches the germline segment, possibly from a read error. This chain uses TRBV6-1 with TRBJ2-5; 7 bases align to TRBD2. CDR1 and CDR2 (germline): MNHNS, SASEGT. The CDR3 length is 15 residues. The CDR3 loop is CAGSDVREGGETQYF. The CDR3 bases are TGTGCCGGCAGTGATGTCAGGGAGGGTGGGGAGACCCAGTACTTC.

The V and J genes are TRBV12-3 or TRBV12-4 and TRBJ1-2; D possibly corresponds to TRBD1 (5 bases). Trimming removed 2 bases at V and 8 bases at J, with 12 bases between. The CDR3 has 13 residues. The CDR3 protein is CASSLSQDRGYTF. The DNA for the CDR3 is TGTGCCAGCAGTTTATCTCAAGACAGAGGCTACACCTTC.

This clonotype was seen just once. The V call is TRBV27, the J call TRBJ2-1; a weak D match, TRBD1 (6 bases). Trimming removed 4 bases at V and 10 bases at J, with 14 bases between. Per the germline V gene, CDR1 is MNHEY and CDR2 is SMNVEV (reference sequence). This CDR3 has 13 residues. The CDR3 coding sequence is TGTGCCAGCAGTTATCTGGGGGCCGGGGAGCAGTTCTTC. Protein sequence: CASSYLGAGEQFF.

This clonotype was picked up a small number of times. CDR3 protein: CASSSQSRVYYGYTF. The CDR3 coding sequence is TGTGCCAGCTCAAGCCAATCACGGGTTTACTATGGCTACACCTTC. The rearrangement uses TRBV28 and TRBJ1-2; D is ambiguous. Germline assignment: CDR1 MDHEN and CDR2 SYDVKM. V lost 8 bases and J 3 bases, leaving 19 bases between the germline ends. The length of the CDR3 is 15 residues.

The chain couples TRBV20-1 to TRBJ2-4, with 7 bases identical to TRBD1. TRBJ2-5 explains the end of the DNA better; the J call may be wrong. CDR3 length: 12 amino acids. Germline V gives CDR1 DFQATT, CDR2 SNEGSKA (reference sequence). CDR3 sequence (DNA): TGCAGTGGACAGGGACAACAAGAGACCCAGTACTTC. Translating gives CSGQGQQETQYF.